This TCR beta chain derives from a study of blood T cells in healthy people across ages. Study overall: Per two T cells, about one barcoded beta molecule was captured through template switching. Findings and limits, study-wide: Because donor CMV status was unknown, expanded clonotype changes were possibly confounded.

Combining a sample-barcoded 5' primer with a J-beta primer mix, a second PCR ran for about 7 to 11 cycles. One entry per CDR3 protein, called by TCRdb with MiXCR from the 5' RACE reads. The sample gives about 1 million distinct CDR3 sequences, approximately 25% of which show up once; approximately 0.79% is in the top ten. This CDR3 comprises 15 residues. CDR1 is SGHTA, CDR2 FQGNSA, per germline. This clonotype appeared a few times. Its cognate antigen is unknown. This same sample was also part of a study on T cells of mothers and their children. That report notes: Overlap in related mother-child pairs always slightly exceeded unrelated pairs, never significantly.

J is TRBJ2-5 and V is TRBV7-2, with D uncertain. The end of the DNA is better explained by TRBJ2-1, so the J call may be wrong. The specimen sequenced was blood. The clonotype was recovered from a girl aged 2 to 9 in good health. CDR3 residues: CASSLGDLTYNEQFF. DNA for the CDR3: TGTGCCAGCAGCTTAGGGGATCTAACCTACAATGAGCAGTTCTTC.